Here is one T cell receptor beta chain with its context. Its specificity is not known. Sequenced by immunoSEQ multiplex PCR; TCRdb stores in-frame clones only, minus some. The sample shows approximately 36,000 clones, about 79% of them seen only once. The data are from a study of high-grade serous ovarian cancer treatment subgroups. About the research overall: Samples averaged around 14,000 reads and around 7,000 unique TCR beta rearrangements.

Findings and limits, study-wide: Tumors within one patient showed repertoire similarity of 0.11 to 0.79. Spatial context was lost because tumors were sequenced in bulk. Clonal relatedness tracked neoantigen level, and by trend copy number and mutation load.

Germline trimming cut 5 bases from V and 2 bases from J; bases unmatched to any gene: 7. The length of the CDR3 is 15 residues. In germline, CDR1 is SGHKS, CDR2 YYEKEE (reference sequence). Tumor tissue was taken before any definitive surgery or chemotherapy was given. V usage is TRBV5-5 and J usage is TRBJ1-3; 7 nucleotides align to TRBD1. The receptor was derived from a human donor with high-grade serous ovarian cancer. The sequencing input was tumor tissue. The CDR3 DNA reads as TGTGCCAGCAGGGAAGACAGGGTGGCTGGAAACACCATATATTTT. It is translated as CASREDRVAGNTIYF.